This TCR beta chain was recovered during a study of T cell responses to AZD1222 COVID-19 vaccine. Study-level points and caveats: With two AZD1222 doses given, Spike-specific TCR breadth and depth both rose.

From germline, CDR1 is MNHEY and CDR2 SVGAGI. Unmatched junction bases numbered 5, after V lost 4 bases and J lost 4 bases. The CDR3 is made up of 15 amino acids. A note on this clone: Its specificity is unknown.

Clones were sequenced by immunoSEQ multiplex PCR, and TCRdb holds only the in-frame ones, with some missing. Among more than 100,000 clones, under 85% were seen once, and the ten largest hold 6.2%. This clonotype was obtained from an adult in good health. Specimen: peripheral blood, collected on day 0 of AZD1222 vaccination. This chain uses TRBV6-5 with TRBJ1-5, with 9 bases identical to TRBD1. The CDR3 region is CASSFDRGGNQPQHF. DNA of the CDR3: TGTGCCAGCAGTTTCGACAGGGGGGGTAATCAGCCCCAGCATTTT.